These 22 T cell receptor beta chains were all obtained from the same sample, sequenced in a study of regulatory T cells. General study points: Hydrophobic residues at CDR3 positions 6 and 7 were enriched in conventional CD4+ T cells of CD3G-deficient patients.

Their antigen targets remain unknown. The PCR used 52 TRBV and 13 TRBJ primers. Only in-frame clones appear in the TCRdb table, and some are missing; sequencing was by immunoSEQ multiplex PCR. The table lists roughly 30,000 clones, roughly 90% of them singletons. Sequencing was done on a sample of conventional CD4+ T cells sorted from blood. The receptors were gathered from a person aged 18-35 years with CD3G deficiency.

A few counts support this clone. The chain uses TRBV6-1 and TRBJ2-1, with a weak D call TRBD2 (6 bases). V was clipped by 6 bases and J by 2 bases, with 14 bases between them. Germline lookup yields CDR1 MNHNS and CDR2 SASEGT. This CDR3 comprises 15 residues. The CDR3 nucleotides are TGTGCCAGCAGAGGACGGGAGTACGCCTACAATGAGCAGTTCTTC. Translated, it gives CASRGREYAYNEQFF.

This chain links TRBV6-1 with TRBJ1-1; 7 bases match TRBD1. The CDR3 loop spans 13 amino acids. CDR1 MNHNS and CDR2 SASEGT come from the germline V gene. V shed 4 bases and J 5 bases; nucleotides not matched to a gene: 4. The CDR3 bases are TGTGCCAGCAGTGCGTTGGACAGGACTGAAGCTTTCTTT. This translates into CASSALDRTEAFF.

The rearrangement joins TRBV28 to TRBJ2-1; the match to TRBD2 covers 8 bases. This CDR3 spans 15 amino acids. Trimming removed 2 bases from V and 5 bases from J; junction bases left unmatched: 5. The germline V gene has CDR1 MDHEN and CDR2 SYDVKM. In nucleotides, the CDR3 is TGTGCCAGCAGTTTAACCGGGACTAGTAACAATGAGCAGTTCTTC. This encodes CASSLTGTSNNEQFF.

CDR3 sequence: CARSLASDRRGPRNEKLFF. The CDR3 DNA reads as TGTGCCAGAAGCTTGGCCTCGGACAGGCGGGGGCCAAGGAATGAAAAACTGTTTTTT. The chain joins TRBV5-3 to TRBJ1-4; 7 nucleotides line up with TRBD1. TRBV5-3 is an open reading frame whose function is uncertain. The CDR3 has 19 amino acids. V shed 0 bases, J shed 5 bases, and the junction held 16 bases outside the gene matches.

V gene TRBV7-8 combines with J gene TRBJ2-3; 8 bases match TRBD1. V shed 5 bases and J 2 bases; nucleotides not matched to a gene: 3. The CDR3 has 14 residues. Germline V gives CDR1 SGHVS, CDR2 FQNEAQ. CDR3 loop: CASSPGQVTDTQYF. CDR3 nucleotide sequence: TGTGCCAGCAGCCCGGGACAGGTCACAGATACGCAGTATTTT. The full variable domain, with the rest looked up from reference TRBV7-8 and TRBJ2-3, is GAGVSQSPRYKVAKRGQDVALRCDPISGHVSLFWYQQALGQGPEFLTYFQNEAQLDKSGLPSDRFFAERPEGSVSTLKIQRTQQEDSAVYLCASSPGQVTDTQYFGPGTRLTVL.

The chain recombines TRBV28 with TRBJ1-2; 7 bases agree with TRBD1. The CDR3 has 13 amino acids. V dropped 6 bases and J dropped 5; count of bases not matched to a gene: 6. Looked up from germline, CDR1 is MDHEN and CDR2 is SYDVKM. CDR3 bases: TGTGCCAGCAGGAGACAGGGCGATTATGGCTACACCTTC. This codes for CASRRQGDYGYTF.

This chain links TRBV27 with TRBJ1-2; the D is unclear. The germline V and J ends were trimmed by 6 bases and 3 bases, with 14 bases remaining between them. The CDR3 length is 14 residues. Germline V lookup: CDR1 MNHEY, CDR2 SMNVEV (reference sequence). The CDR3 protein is CASSPTRGDYGYTF. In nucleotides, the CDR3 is TGTGCCAGCAGCCCCACCCGGGGAGACTATGGCTACACCTTC.

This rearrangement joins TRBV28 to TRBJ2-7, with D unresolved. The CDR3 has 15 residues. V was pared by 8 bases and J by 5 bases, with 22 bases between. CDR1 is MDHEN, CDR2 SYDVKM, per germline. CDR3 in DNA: TGTGCCAGCTCCCTTATTGGAGTGCGCCTCCACGAGCAGTACTTC. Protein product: CASSLIGVRLHEQYF.

This CDR3 is CASSLGVASGVLTDTQYF. The DNA for the CDR3 is TGTGCCAGCAGCTTAGGGGTAGCTAGCGGCGTCCTCACAGATACGCAGTATTTT. V is TRBV11-2 and J is TRBJ2-3; 7 bases line up with TRBD2. Germline V CDR1 and CDR2: SGHAT, FQNNGV. V shed 1 base and J 2 bases; nucleotides not matched to a gene: 12. The CDR3 loop spans 18 amino acids. Variable domain in full (rest from reference TRBV11-2 and TRBJ2-3): EAGVAQSPRYKIIEKRQSVAFWCNPISGHATLYWYQQILGQGPKLLIQFQNNGVVDDSQLPKDRFSAERLKGVDSTLKIQPAKLEDSAVYLCASSLGVASGVLTDTQYFGPGTRLTVL.

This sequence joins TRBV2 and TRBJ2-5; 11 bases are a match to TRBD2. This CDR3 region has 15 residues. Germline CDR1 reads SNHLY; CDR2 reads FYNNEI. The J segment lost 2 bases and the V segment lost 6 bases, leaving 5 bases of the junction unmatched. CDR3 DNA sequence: TGTGCCAGCAGAGCCCTAGCGGGGGGACAAGAGACCCAGTACTTC. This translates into CASRALAGGQETQYF.

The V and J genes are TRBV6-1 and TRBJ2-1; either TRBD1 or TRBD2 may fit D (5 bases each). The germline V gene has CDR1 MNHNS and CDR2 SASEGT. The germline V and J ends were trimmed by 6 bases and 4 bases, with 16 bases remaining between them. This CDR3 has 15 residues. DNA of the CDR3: TGTGCCAGCAGGAACCGGGACCAGCGGTACAATGAGCAGTTCTTC. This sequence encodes CASRNRDQRYNEQFF.

CDR3 sequence reads: CASSTGTIHEQYF. CDR3 DNA sequence: TGCGCCAGCAGTACCGGGACAATCCACGAGCAGTACTTC. The rearrangement uses TRBV10-1 and TRBJ2-7; TRBD1 might be the D (6 bases). The CDR3 runs 13 residues. The germline V gene has CDR1 WNHNN and CDR2 SYGVQD (reference sequence). V lost 5 bases, J lost 5 bases, and 13 bases lay in between.

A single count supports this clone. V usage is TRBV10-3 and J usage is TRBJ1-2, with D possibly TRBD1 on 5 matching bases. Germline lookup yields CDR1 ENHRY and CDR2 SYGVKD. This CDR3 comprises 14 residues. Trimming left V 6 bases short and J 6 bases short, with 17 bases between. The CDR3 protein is CAIRPGLGPDGYTF. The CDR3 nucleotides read TGTGCCATCAGGCCTGGTTTGGGGCCCGATGGCTACACCTTC.

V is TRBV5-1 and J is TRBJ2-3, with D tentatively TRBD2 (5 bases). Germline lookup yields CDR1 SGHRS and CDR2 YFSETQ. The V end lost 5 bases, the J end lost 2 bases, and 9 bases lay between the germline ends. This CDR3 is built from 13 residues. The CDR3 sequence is CASRDYLTDTQYF. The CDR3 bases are TGCGCCAGCAGAGACTATCTCACAGATACGCAGTATTTT. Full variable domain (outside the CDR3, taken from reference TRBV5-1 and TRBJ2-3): KAGVTQTPRYLIKTRGQQVTLSCSPISGHRSVSWYQQTPGQGLQFLFEYFSETQRNKGNFPGRFSGRQFSNSRSEMNVSTLELGDSALYLCASRDYLTDTQYFGPGTRLTVL.

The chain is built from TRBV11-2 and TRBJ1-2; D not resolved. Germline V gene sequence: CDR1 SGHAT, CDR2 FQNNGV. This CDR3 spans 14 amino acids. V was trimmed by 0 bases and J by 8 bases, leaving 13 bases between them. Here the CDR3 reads CASSLDQGKGGYTF. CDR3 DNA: TGTGCCAGCAGCTTAGATCAAGGGAAGGGCGGCTACACCTTC.

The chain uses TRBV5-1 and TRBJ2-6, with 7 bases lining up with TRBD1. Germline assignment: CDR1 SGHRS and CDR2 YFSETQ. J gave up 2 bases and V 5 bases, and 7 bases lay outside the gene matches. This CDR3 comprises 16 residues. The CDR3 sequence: CASSLTGTPGANVLTF. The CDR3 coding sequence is TGCGCCAGCAGTCTGACAGGGACCCCTGGGGCCAACGTCCTGACTTTC.

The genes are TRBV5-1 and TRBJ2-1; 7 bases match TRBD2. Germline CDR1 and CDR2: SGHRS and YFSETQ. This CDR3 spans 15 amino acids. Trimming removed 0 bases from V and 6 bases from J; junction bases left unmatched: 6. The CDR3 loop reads CASSLEAGVVNEQFF. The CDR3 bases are TGCGCCAGCAGCTTGGAGGCGGGAGTAGTCAATGAGCAGTTCTTC.

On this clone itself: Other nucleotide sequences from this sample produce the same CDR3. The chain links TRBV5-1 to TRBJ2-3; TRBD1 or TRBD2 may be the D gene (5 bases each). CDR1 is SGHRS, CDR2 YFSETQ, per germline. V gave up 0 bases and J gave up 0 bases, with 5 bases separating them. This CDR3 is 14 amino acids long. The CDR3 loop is CASSLGGSTDTQYF. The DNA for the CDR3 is TGCGCCAGCAGCTTGGGGGGGAGCACAGATACGCAGTATTTT.

Here the CDR3 reads CASSLRQGGNYGYTF. Here the CDR3 DNA reads TGTGCCAGCAGTCTCAGACAGGGGGGGAACTATGGCTACACCTTC. The chain links TRBV27 to TRBJ1-2; 9 nucleotides align to TRBD1. V lost 5 bases, J lost 2 bases, and 6 bases stayed unmatched. The germline V gene encodes CDR1 MNHEY and CDR2 SMNVEV (reference sequence). The CDR3 has 15 residues.

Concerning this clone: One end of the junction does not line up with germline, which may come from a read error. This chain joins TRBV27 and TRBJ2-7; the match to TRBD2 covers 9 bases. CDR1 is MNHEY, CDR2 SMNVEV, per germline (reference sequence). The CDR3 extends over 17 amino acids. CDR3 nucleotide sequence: TGTGCCAGCGGTTTCCCCTATCTAGCGGGGAAGGGCAACGAGCAGTACTTC. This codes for CASGFPYLAGKGNEQYF.

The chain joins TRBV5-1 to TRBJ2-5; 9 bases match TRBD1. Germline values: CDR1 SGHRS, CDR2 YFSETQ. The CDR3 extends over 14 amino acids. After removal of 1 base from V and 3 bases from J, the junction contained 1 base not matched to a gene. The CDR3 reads CASSLTGGEETQYF. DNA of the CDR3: TGCGCCAGCAGCTTGACAGGGGGCGAAGAGACCCAGTACTTC.

The CDR3 DNA follows: TGTGCCAGCTCACCAGGGGCTGGAAACACCATATATTTT. Protein sequence: CASSPGAGNTIYF. The chain couples TRBV18 to TRBJ1-3; D is undetermined. Trimming cost V 2 bases and J 2 bases, with 4 bases left between them. Germline CDR1 and CDR2: KGHSH and LQKENI. The CDR3 loop spans 13 amino acids. The variable domain in full, with the rest retrieved from reference TRBV18 and TRBJ1-3, is NAGVMQNPRHLVRRRGQEARLRCSPMKGHSHVYWYRQLPEEGLKFMVYLQKENIIDESGMPKERFSAEFPKEGPSILRIQQVVRGDSAAYFCASSPGAGNTIYFGEGSWLTVV.